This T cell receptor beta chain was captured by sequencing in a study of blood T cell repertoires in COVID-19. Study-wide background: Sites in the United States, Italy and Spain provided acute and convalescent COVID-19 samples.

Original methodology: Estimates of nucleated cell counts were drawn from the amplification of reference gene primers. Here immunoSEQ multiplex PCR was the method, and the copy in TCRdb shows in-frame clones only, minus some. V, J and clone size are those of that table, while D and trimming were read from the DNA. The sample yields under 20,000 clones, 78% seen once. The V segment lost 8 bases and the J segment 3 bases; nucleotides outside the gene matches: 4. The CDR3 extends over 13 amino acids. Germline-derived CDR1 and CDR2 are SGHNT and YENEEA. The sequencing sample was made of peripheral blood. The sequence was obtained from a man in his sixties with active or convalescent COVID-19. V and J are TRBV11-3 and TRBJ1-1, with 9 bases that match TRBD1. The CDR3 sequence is CASRRQGDTEAFF. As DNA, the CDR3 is TGTGCCAGCCGGAGACAGGGGGACACTGAAGCTTTCTTT.